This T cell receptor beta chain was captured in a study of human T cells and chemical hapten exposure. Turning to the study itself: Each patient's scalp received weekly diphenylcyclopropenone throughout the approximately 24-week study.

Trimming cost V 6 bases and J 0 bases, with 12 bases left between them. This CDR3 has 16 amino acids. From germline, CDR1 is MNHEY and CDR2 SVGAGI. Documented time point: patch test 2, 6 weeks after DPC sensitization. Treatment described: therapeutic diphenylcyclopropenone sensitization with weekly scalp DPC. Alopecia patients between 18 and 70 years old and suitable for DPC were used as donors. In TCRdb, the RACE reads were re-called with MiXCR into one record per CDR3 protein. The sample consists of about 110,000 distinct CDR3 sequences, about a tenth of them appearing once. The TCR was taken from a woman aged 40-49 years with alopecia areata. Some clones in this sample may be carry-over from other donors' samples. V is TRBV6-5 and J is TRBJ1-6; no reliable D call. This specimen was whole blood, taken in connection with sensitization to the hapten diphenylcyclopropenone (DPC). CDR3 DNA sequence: TGTGCCAGCAGGTCAACAAGAAGCTCCTATAATTCACCCCTCCACTTT. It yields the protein CASRSTRSSYNSPLHF.